This record covers a single T cell receptor beta chain. The source of the sample is a study of T cell changes during pregnancy in multiple sclerosis. The CDR3 spans 15 residues. The germline CDR1 and CDR2 sequences are MNHEY and SVGAGI. V was trimmed by 6 bases and J by 0 bases, leaving 14 bases between them. Here immunoSEQ multiplex PCR was the method, and the copy in TCRdb shows in-frame clones only, minus some. In the table there are tens of thousands of clones, over 80% of which are singletons. This clonotype was obtained from a female donor with multiple sclerosis, enrolled in a pregnancy study. The chain uses TRBV6-5 and TRBJ1-1, with D tentatively TRBD1 (6 bases). The sequences come from CD4+ T cells from peripheral blood mononuclear cells, collected in the third trimester of pregnancy. The CDR3 DNA sequence: TGTGCCAGCAGGATGGACAGAAAGATGAACACTGAAGCTTTCTTT. It is translated as CASRMDRKMNTEAFF.